This TCR beta chain was found in a study of OX40 agonist ivuxolimab in advanced cancers. Whole-study context: Patients were infused with ivuxolimab every 2 weeks at 0.01 to 10 mg/kg. Study findings and constraints: At doses 0.1 to 3.0 mg/kg, CD4+ and CD8+ clones expanded.

This CDR3 contains 13 residues. The germline V gene encodes CDR1 MDHEN and CDR2 SYDVKM. The V end was cut by 7 bases, the J end by 5 bases, with 11 bases between. Samples were taken at baseline and on day 1 of cycles 4 and 7. Assay: immunoSEQ multiplex PCR; the TCRdb copy retains only in-frame clones and omits some. Here the sample spans roughly 80,000 clones, 80% to 90% being singletons. This clone was detected once. Its target is unknown. This TCR was sampled from an adult with an advanced solid tumor such as melanoma, head and neck, liver or kidney cancer. Sequenced here: CD4+ or CD8+ T cells sorted from blood, sampled in a trial of the OX40 agonist ivuxolimab. V usage is TRBV28 and J usage is TRBJ1-4, with D possibly being TRBD1 (6 bases). The CDR3 nucleotides read TGTGCCAGCAAACGGGGACAAAATGAAAAACTGTTTTTT. Translating gives CASKRGQNEKLFF.